This T cell receptor beta chain derives from a study of identical twins. CDR1 and CDR2 (germline): MDHEN, SYDVKM. The ends were cut back, 6 bases at V and 5 bases at J, with 10 bases in the middle. This CDR3 contains 12 residues. TCRdb ran MiXCR on the 5' RACE reads and lists one entry per CDR3 protein. The sample carries a few hundred thousand distinct CDR3 sequences, roughly 9.5% recorded once. This clonotype has a handful of counts. These sequences were also reported in another study, on yellow fever vaccine responses in identical twins.

The receptor comes from a woman aged 18-29 years in good health. Sample: PBMCs. The chain combines TRBV28 with TRBJ1-2; D gene unclear. CDR3 sequence reads: CASSVGFYGYTF. In nucleotides, the CDR3 is TGTGCCAGCAGCGTCGGATTTTATGGCTACACCTTC.